Listed below are T cell receptor beta chains from one sample, sequenced in a study of identical twins. A single record per CDR3 protein comes from TCRdb applying MiXCR to the 5' RACE reads. The sample shows about 1.7 million distinct CDR3 sequences, under 35% of them seen only once. The sequencing input was cord blood. The receptors originated from a newborn girl in good health. CDR3s include the opening cysteine and the closing phenylalanine or tryptophan. The D gene is left open where the match is weak. Part of the rows lack a size; the others show once, few, many or a class for expanded clones.

j_call d_call v_call clone_size cdr3_aa cdr3_nt
TRBJ2-3 . TRBV10-3 . CAISDWQGGTDTQYF TGTGCCATCAGTGACTGGCAGGGGGGTACAGATACGCAGTATTTT
TRBJ1-5 TRBD1 TRBV27 . CASSPGTDYQPQHF TGTGCCAGCAGTCCCGGGACAGATTATCAGCCCCAGCATTTT
TRBJ2-5 . TRBV20-1 . CSASSGDTETQYF TGCAGTGCTAGTTCCGGGGATACGGAGACCCAGTACTTC
TRBJ1-2 . TRBV5-1 many CASSPAADYGYTF TGCGCCAGCAGCCCGGCGGCAGACTATGGCTACACCTTC
TRBJ2-2 TRBD2 TRBV5-5 . CASSFTRLAVNTGELFF TGTGCCAGCAGCTTTACCCGGCTAGCGGTTAACACCGGGGAGCTGTTTTTT
TRBJ1-2 . TRBV12-3/TRBV12-4 . CASSGIRAGGYTF TGTGCCAGCAGTGGTATTAGGGCAGGAGGCTACACCTTC
TRBJ2-1 TRBD2 TRBV20-1 . CSAREGTIGINEQFF TGCAGTGCTAGAGAGGGGACTATTGGCATCAATGAGCAGTTCTTC
TRBJ1-6 TRBD1 TRBV6-1 . CASTRMDRVESPLHF TGTGCCAGCACCCGAATGGACAGGGTAGAATCACCCCTCCACTTT
TRBJ2-1 . TRBV4-1 . CASRNPGRTDNEQFF TGCGCCAGCAGGAATCCGGGACGGACAGACAATGAGCAGTTCTTC
TRBJ2-5 . TRBV20-1 . CSARDPFSGETQYF TGCAGTGCTAGAGATCCATTTAGCGGAGAGACCCAGTACTTC
TRBJ2-5 . TRBV2 . CASSGLGGTNEQYF TGTGCCAGCAGTGGTTTAGGAGGGACAAATGAGCAGTACTTC
TRBJ1-4 . TRBV5-5 few CASSPYRVLNEKLFF TGTGCCAGCAGCCCATACAGGGTTCTGAATGAAAAACTGTTTTTT
TRBJ2-3 . TRBV19 . CASSWLSGSTDTQYF TGTGCCAGTAGTTGGTTGAGCGGGAGCACAGATACGCAGTATTTT
TRBJ2-5 . TRBV2 few CASRITGYRYF TGTGCCAGCAGGATTACAGGGTATCGGTACTTC
TRBJ2-3 TRBD1 TRBV29-1 . CSGTTGGGTDTQYF TGCAGCGGAACGACAGGGGGGGGCACAGATACGCAGTATTTT
TRBJ1-4 . TRBV11-2 . CASSLTGGVWTNEKLFF TGTGCCAGCAGCTTAACTGGGGGCGTCTGGACTAATGAAAAACTGTTTTTT
TRBJ2-7 TRBD1 TRBV9 . CASSVFGTGSYEQYF TGTGCCAGCAGCGTATTCGGGACAGGGTCCTACGAGCAGTACTTC
TRBJ2-5 TRBD1 TRBV28 . CASSLPLEDRGLAQETQYF TGTGCCAGCAGTCTCCCCTTAGAGGACAGGGGCCTCGCCCAAGAGACCCAGTACTTC
TRBJ2-7 . TRBV6-2/TRBV6-3 few CASSYRTRYEQYF TGTGCCAGCAGTTACCGGACCCGCTACGAGCAGTACTTC
TRBJ1-1 . TRBV29-1 . CSVEIGVGSEAFF TGCAGCGTTGAAATCGGGGTAGGGTCTGAAGCTTTCTTT
TRBJ1-1 . TRBV7-9 . CASSSWGAQANTEAFF TGTGCCAGCAGCTCATGGGGGGCTCAGGCGAACACTGAAGCTTTCTTT
TRBJ1-1 . TRBV20-1 . CSARDKASPLNTEAFF TGCAGTGCTAGGGATAAGGCCTCCCCCTTGAACACTGAAGCTTTCTTT
TRBJ2-1 . TRBV5-1 . CASSLGLGGGRNEQFF TGCGCCAGCAGCTTGGGGTTAGGGGGAGGGAGAAATGAGCAGTTCTTC
TRBJ2-2 . TRBV24-1 . CATSDPARPTGELFF TGTGCCACCAGTGACCCTGCGCGCCCCACCGGGGAGCTGTTTTTT
TRBJ2-7 TRBD1 TRBV5-6 . CASSFRQGTREQYF TGTGCCAGCAGCTTTAGACAGGGGACGAGGGAGCAGTACTTC
TRBJ2-1 . TRBV4-1 . CASSYRASNDQFF TGCGCCAGCAGCTATCGGGCTAGCAATGATCAGTTCTTC
TRBJ2-7 . TRBV6-6 few CASSFFRGFYEQYF TGTGCCAGCAGTTTTTTTCGGGGGTTCTACGAGCAGTACTTC
TRBJ2-7 . TRBV6-5 . CASSYSAVSSYGQYF TGTGCCAGCAGTTACTCGGCAGTGAGCTCCTACGGGCAGTACTTC
TRBJ1-1 . TRBV12-3/TRBV12-4 few CASTPGGTEAFF TGTGCCAGCACCCCTGGGGGCACTGAAGCTTTCTTT
TRBJ2-1 . TRBV11-1 few CASSSDGPYNEQFF TGTGCCAGCAGCTCAGATGGGCCATACAATGAGCAGTTCTTC
TRBJ1-2 . TRBV6-1 few CASTDYGYTF TGTGCCAGCACGGACTATGGCTACACCTTC
TRBJ1-1 . TRBV13 few CASSFFHVGDTEAFF TGTGCCAGCAGCTTCTTCCACGTCGGGGACACTGAAGCTTTCTTT
TRBJ2-3 . TRBV28 . CASSPYRGGDTQYF TGTGCCAGCAGTCCTTACAGGGGAGGGGATACGCAGTATTTT
TRBJ2-5 TRBD2 TRBV10-3 few CAISRLAGGPEETQYF TGTGCCATCAGCCGACTAGCGGGAGGGCCGGAAGAGACCCAGTACTTC
TRBJ1-5 . TRBV27 . CASSSYRGNSNQPQHF TGTGCCAGCAGTTCCTACCGTGGAAATAGCAATCAGCCCCAGCATTTT
TRBJ2-7 . TRBV20-1 many CSARERAYEQYF TGCAGTGCTAGAGAGCGGGCCTACGAGCAGTACTTC
TRBJ2-1 TRBD2 TRBV7-2 . CASSLDFLAGVPNNEQFF TGTGCCAGCAGCTTGGACTTCCTAGCGGGAGTACCCAACAATGAGCAGTTCTTC
TRBJ1-2 TRBD1 TRBV3-1 few CASSQALFPGQEHYGYTF TGTGCCAGCAGCCAAGCCTTGTTCCCGGGACAGGAGCACTATGGCTACACCTTC
TRBJ2-5 TRBD2 TRBV20-1 few CSARDLLAGGQETQYF TGCAGTGCTAGAGATCTGCTAGCGGGAGGCCAAGAGACCCAGTACTTC
TRBJ2-5 TRBD1 TRBV4-2 many CASSQVWVLQGIQETQYF TGTGCCAGCAGCCAAGTTTGGGTATTACAGGGGATCCAAGAGACCCAGTACTTC
TRBJ1-5 TRBD1 TRBV5-1 few CASSSGQGPYSNQPQHF TGCGCCAGCAGCAGTGGACAGGGCCCATATAGCAATCAGCCCCAGCATTTT
TRBJ2-7 TRBD1 TRBV4-1 many CASSPIGQGYEQYF TGCGCCAGCAGCCCGATTGGACAGGGCTACGAGCAGTACTTC
TRBJ2-1 . TRBV27 . CASSGGRSNEQFF TGTGCCAGCTCTGGCGGACGGAGCAATGAGCAGTTCTTC
TRBJ1-1 . TRBV6-2/TRBV6-3 . CASSFSSLTEAFF TGTGCCAGCAGTTTTTCGTCACTCACTGAAGCTTTCTTT
TRBJ2-3 . TRBV28 few CASKSWTDTQYF TGTGCCAGCAAGTCCTGGACAGATACGCAGTATTTT
TRBJ2-7 TRBD1 TRBV18 . CASSKGQDSYEQYF TGTGCCAGCTCAAAAGGACAGGATTCCTACGAGCAGTACTTC
TRBJ2-7 . TRBV2 . CASSAQALEQYF TGTGCCAGCAGTGCCCAGGCCTTGGAGCAGTACTTC
TRBJ1-2 . TRBV15 many CATSRDRGYGYTF TGTGCCACCAGCCGGGACCGGGGATACGGCTACACCTTC
TRBJ2-7 . TRBV20-1 . CSARDSTPGLFYEQYF TGCAGTGCTAGAGATAGTACGCCGGGTTTGTTCTACGAGCAGTACTTC
TRBJ2-5 . TRBV20-1 . CSAMGHVIRETQYF TGCAGTGCTATGGGACACGTAATCAGGGAGACCCAGTACTTC
TRBJ2-2 TRBD2 TRBV12-3/TRBV12-4 . CASSLGSGRDPELFF TGTGCCAGCAGTTTAGGTAGCGGGAGAGATCCGGAGCTGTTTTTT